These T cell receptor beta chains were read from a single sample in a study of blood T cell repertoires in COVID-19. The method was immunoSEQ multiplex PCR; TCRdb's version includes in-frame clones alone and lacks a portion of them. Of 250,000 to 300,000 clones listed, roughly 88% are singletons. The material sequenced was PBMCs or T cells enriched from blood (not recorded which). Receptors were obtained from a woman aged 40 to 50 with acute COVID-19. Each CDR3 is given with its conserved first and last residue. The D gene is left open where the match is weak. Clone size appears in some rows only: once, few, many, or a class for an expanded clone.

J gene: TRBJ1-1
D gene: .
V gene: TRBV4-2
clone size: .
CDR3 DNA: TGTGCCAGCAGCCAAGATCCAGGCAGGGGAGGGACTGAAGCTTTCTTT
CDR3 protein: CASSQDPGRGGTEAFF

J gene: TRBJ1-5
D gene: TRBD1
V gene: TRBV30
clone size: .
CDR3 DNA: TGTGCCTGGAACCTAAAGGACAGGGGGCTTCAGCCCCAGCATTTT
CDR3 protein: CAWNLKDRGLQPQHF

J gene: TRBJ2-2
D gene: TRBD1
V gene: TRBV6-5
clone size: .
CDR3 DNA: TGTGCCAGCAGCCCCGGGACAGTTAGAACCGGGGAGCTGTTTTTT
CDR3 protein: CASSPGTVRTGELFF

J gene: TRBJ2-1
D gene: TRBD2
V gene: TRBV7-3
clone size: .
CDR3 DNA: TGTGCCAGCAGCGCTCCCGAGACTAGCGTCAATGAGCAGTTCTTC
CDR3 protein: CASSAPETSVNEQFF

J gene: TRBJ1-1
D gene: TRBD1
V gene: TRBV6-5
clone size: once
CDR3 DNA: TGTGCCAGCAGGACAGGGGCCCTAGGGAACACTGAAGCTTTCTTT
CDR3 protein: CASRTGALGNTEAFF

J gene: TRBJ1-1
D gene: TRBD1
V gene: TRBV5-1
clone size: .
CDR3 DNA: TGCGCCAGCAGCGAACAGGGGGGATCGTACACTGAAGCTTTCTTT
CDR3 protein: CASSEQGGSYTEAFF

J gene: TRBJ1-4
D gene: .
V gene: TRBV24-1
clone size: .
CDR3 DNA: TGTGCCACCAGTGAGGAAGGGGCTGATGAAAAACTGTTTTTT
CDR3 protein: CATSEEGADEKLFF

J gene: TRBJ1-2
D gene: .
V gene: TRBV24-1
clone size: .
CDR3 DNA: TGTGCCACCAGCTCTCGGGGTTTAGGCTATGGCTACACCTTC
CDR3 protein: CATSSRGLGYGYTF

J gene: TRBJ2-3
D gene: TRBD2
V gene: TRBV19
clone size: few
CDR3 DNA: TGTGCCAGTAAGTCTGTTCTAGCGGCTCACACAGATACGCAGTATTTT
CDR3 protein: CASKSVLAAHTDTQYF

J gene: TRBJ2-5
D gene: .
V gene: TRBV3-1/TRBV3-2
clone size: .
CDR3 DNA: TGTGCCAGCAGCCCTAGTCTTGGGGAGACCCAGTACTTC
CDR3 protein: CASSPSLGETQYF

J gene: TRBJ2-1
D gene: .
V gene: TRBV6-4
clone size: few
CDR3 DNA: TGTGCCAGCAGTGGATCGGGGAGCTCCTACAATGAGCAGTTCTTC
CDR3 protein: CASSGSGSSYNEQFF

J gene: TRBJ1-2
D gene: .
V gene: TRBV19
clone size: .
CDR3 DNA: TGTGCCAGTAGGGGAGGGGACAAACGTTATGGCTACACCTTC
CDR3 protein: CASRGGDKRYGYTF

J gene: TRBJ2-7
D gene: TRBD1
V gene: TRBV6-2/TRBV6-3
clone size: .
CDR3 DNA: TGTGCCAGCAGTCCCCGGGACAGCTACGAGCAGTACTTC
CDR3 protein: CASSPRDSYEQYF

J gene: TRBJ2-5
D gene: TRBD2
V gene: TRBV28
clone size: .
CDR3 DNA: TGTGCAAGCGGGGGGTATCGAGGGGAGACCCAGTACTTC
CDR3 protein: CASGGYRGETQYF

J gene: TRBJ1-3
D gene: .
V gene: TRBV19
clone size: few
CDR3 DNA: TGTGCCAGTAGTATTTGGGCGAGCTCTGGAAACACCATATATTTT
CDR3 protein: CASSIWASSGNTIYF

J gene: TRBJ1-4
D gene: TRBD1
V gene: TRBV29-1
clone size: .
CDR3 DNA: TGCAGCGTTGAACTCCACGGGACAGGGGCAAAACTGTTTTTT
CDR3 protein: CSVELHGTGAKLFF

J gene: TRBJ2-7
D gene: TRBD1
V gene: TRBV28
clone size: .
CDR3 DNA: TGTGCCAGCAGTAGGGGACAGCTTGGCTCCTACGAGCAGTACTTC
CDR3 protein: CASSRGQLGSYEQYF

J gene: TRBJ1-1
D gene: .
V gene: TRBV5-5
clone size: .
CDR3 DNA: TGTGCCAGCAGCTTGCTAGGGGCTGAAGCTTTCTTT
CDR3 protein: CASSLLGAEAFF

J gene: TRBJ2-5
D gene: TRBD1
V gene: TRBV28
clone size: .
CDR3 DNA: TGTGCCAGCAGTCTACACAAGGACAGGGGGGAGGAGACCCAGTACTTC
CDR3 protein: CASSLHKDRGEETQYF

J gene: TRBJ1-1
D gene: .
V gene: TRBV15
clone size: .
CDR3 DNA: TGTGCCACCAGCAGAGACCGGGGGGCTTTCACTGAAGCTTTCTTT
CDR3 protein: CATSRDRGAFTEAFF

J gene: TRBJ2-3
D gene: TRBD2
V gene: TRBV11-3
clone size: .
CDR3 DNA: TGTGCCAGCAGCTTAAAATCTGCGGGAGGGTACACAGATACGCAGTATTTT
CDR3 protein: CASSLKSAGGYTDTQYF

J gene: TRBJ2-5
D gene: .
V gene: TRBV27
clone size: .
CDR3 DNA: TGTGCCAGCAGTTGGTTCCCGCCGGAAACTAGGTCATCTTTGGGAGAGACCCAGTACTTC
CDR3 protein: CASSWFPPETRSSLGETQYF

J gene: TRBJ1-4
D gene: .
V gene: TRBV19
clone size: few
CDR3 DNA: TGTGCCTCCCATAGGGGTTTGGAAAAACTGTTTTTT
CDR3 protein: CASHRGLEKLFF

J gene: TRBJ2-2
D gene: .
V gene: TRBV29-1
clone size: once
CDR3 DNA: TGCAGCGTTGACGAGAAGAACACCGGGGAGCTGTTTTTT
CDR3 protein: CSVDEKNTGELFF

J gene: TRBJ1-6
D gene: TRBD1
V gene: TRBV2
clone size: few
CDR3 DNA: TGTGCCAGCAGTGGGACAGGGCGAAATTCACCCCTCCACTTT
CDR3 protein: CASSGTGRNSPLHF

J gene: TRBJ2-1
D gene: TRBD1
V gene: TRBV3-1/TRBV3-2
clone size: .
CDR3 DNA: TGTGCCAGCAGCCAAGCCCACCTATTTGGGACAGGGGATAGGAATGAGCAGTTCTTC
CDR3 protein: CASSQAHLFGTGDRNEQFF